The T cell receptor beta chain described here comes from a study of blood T cells in healthy people across ages. This clonotype was seen only a few times. Its antigen is as yet unknown. Sample donors were healthy Caucasian individuals that came from Russia, aged roughly 6 to 95. Per sample, a minimum of 6 million PBMCs were isolated. The use of a sample-barcoded 5' primer and a J-beta primer mix characterized a second PCR of about 6 to 12 cycles. A template-switch adaptor with 12 random nucleotides tagged each cDNA molecule. TCRdb used MiXCR to reprocess the 5' RACE reads, holding one entry per CDR3 protein. Found here are over a million distinct CDR3 sequences, roughly 59% of them singletons; the top ten hold about 6.3%. Whole-study findings and limits: Using unsorted PBMCs precluded a conclusive naive versus antigen-experienced comparison.

The CDR3 length is 14 residues. The junction had 10 bases not matched to a gene; V was cut back by 7 bases and J by 8 bases. The rearrangement joins TRBV12-3 or TRBV12-4 to TRBJ2-7, with 11 nucleotides matching TRBD2. The material sequenced was blood. This TCR was recovered from a man aged 18 to 29 in good health. CDR3 DNA sequence: TGTGCCAGCACCCAACTAGCGGGGGCACGTCAGCAGTACTTC. Translated, it gives CASTQLAGARQQYF.